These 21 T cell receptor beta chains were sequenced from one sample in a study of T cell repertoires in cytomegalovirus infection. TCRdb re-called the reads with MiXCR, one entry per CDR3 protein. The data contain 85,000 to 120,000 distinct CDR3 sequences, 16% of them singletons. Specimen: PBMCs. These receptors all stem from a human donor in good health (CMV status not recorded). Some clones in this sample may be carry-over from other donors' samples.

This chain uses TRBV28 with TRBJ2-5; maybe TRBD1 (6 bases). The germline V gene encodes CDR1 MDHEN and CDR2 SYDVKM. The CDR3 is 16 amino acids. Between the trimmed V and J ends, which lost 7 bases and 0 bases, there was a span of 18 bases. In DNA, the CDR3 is TGTGCCAGCACCCGTGCTGGGACACGATACCAAGAGACCCAGTACTTC. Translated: CASTRAGTRYQETQYF.

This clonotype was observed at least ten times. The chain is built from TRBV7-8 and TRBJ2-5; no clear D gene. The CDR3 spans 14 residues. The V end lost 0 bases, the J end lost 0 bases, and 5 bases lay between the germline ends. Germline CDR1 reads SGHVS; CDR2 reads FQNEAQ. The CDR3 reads CASSLAGYQETQYF. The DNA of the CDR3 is TGTGCCAGCAGCTTAGCCGGGTACCAAGAGACCCAGTACTTC.

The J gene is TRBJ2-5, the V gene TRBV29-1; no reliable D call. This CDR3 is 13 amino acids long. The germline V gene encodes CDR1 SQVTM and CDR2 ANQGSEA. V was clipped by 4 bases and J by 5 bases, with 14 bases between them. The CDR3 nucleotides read TGCAGCGTTGGTACCATGGTCTTGGAGACCCAGTACTTC. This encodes CSVGTMVLETQYF.

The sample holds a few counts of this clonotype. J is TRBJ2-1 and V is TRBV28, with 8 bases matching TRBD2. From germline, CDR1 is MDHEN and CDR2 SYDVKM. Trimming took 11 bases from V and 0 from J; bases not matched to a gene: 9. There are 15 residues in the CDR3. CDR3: CAVWGAGDSYNEQFF. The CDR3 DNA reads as TGTGCCGTCTGGGGAGCGGGGGACTCCTACAATGAGCAGTTCTTC.

The CDR3 sequence: CASSYFYWRGLEGDTEAFF. The CDR3 bases are TGTGCCAGCAGTTACTTCTACTGGAGGGGCCTAGAAGGGGACACTGAAGCTTTCTTT. The rearrangement joins TRBV6-2 or TRBV6-3 to TRBJ1-1, with a weak D call TRBD1 (5 bases). The V gene lost 1 base and the J gene lost 3 bases, with 24 bases spanning the gap. Germline V gives CDR1 MNHEY, CDR2 SVGEGT. This CDR3 contains 19 residues.

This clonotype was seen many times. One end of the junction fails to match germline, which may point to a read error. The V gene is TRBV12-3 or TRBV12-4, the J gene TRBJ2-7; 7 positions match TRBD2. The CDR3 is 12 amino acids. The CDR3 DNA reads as TGTGCCAGCAGCCTAGGAAGTGGGACTACTAACTTC. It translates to CASSLGSGTTNF.

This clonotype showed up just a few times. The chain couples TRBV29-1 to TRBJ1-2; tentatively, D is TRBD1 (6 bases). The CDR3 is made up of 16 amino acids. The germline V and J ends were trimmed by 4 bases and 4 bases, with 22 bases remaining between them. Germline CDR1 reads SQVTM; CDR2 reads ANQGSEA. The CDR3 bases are TGCAGCGTTGTCCCAATCGCTGACAGGTCCCCCTATGGCTACACCTTC. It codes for CSVVPIADRSPYGYTF.

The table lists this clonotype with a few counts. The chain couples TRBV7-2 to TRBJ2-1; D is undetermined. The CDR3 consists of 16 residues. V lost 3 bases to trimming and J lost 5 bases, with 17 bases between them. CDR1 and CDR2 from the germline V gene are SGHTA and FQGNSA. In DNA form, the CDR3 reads TGTGCCAGCAGCTTTCCCCGGGCAGTCCGAGACAATGAGCAGTTCTTC. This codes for CASSFPRAVRDNEQFF.

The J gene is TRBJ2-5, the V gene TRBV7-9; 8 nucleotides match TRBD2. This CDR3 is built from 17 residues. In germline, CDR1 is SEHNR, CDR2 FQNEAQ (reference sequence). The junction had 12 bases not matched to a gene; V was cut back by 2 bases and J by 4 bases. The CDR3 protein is CASSLSEGGLEGETQYF. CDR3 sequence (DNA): TGTGCCAGCAGCTTAAGTGAGGGGGGACTAGAAGGAGAGACCCAGTACTTC.

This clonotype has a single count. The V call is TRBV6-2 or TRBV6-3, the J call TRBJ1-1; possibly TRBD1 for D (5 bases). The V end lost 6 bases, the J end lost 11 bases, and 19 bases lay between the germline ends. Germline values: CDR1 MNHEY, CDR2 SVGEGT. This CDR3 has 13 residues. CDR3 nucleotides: TGTGCCAGCAGCTCGCCGAGTAGGGACGCGGCTTTCTTT. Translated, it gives CASSSPSRDAAFF.

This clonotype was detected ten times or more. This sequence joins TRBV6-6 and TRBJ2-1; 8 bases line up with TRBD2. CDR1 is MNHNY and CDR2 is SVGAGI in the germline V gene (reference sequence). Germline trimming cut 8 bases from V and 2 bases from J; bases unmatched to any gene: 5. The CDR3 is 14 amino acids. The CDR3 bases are TGTGCCAGCGAACTAGCGGAAACCTACAATGAGCAGTTCTTC. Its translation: CASELAETYNEQFF.

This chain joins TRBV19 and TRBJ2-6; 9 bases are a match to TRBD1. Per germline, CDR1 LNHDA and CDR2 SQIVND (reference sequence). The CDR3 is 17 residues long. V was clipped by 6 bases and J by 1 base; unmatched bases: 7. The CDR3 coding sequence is TGTGCCAGTAGCGTCGGGACAGGGTTATCTGGGGCCAACGTCCTGACTTTC. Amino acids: CASSVGTGLSGANVLTF.

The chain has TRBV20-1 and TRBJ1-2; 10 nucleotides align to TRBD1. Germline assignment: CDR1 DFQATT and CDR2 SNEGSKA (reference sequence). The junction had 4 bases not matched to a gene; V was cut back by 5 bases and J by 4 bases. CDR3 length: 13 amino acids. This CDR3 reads CSARDRGGYGYTF. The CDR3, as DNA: TGCAGTGCTCGGGACAGGGGCGGCTATGGCTACACCTTC.

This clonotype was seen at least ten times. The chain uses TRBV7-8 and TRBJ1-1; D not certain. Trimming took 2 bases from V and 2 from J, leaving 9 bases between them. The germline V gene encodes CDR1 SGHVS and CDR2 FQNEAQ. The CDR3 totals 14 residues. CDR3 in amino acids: CASSLIPGNTEAFF. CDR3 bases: TGTGCCAGCAGCTTAATTCCGGGTAACACTGAAGCTTTCTTT.

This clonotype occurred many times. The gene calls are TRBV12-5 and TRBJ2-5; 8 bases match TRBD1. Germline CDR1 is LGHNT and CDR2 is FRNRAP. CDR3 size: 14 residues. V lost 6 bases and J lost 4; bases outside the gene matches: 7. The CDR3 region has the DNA TGTGCTAGTGGGTCCGGACAGGGAGGAGAGACCCAGTACTTC. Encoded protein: CASGSGQGGETQYF.

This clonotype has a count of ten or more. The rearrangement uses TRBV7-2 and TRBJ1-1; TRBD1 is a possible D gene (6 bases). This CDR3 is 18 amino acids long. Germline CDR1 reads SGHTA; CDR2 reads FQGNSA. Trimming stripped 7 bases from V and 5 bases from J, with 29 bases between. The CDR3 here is CASNPLPGQSYGVTEAFF. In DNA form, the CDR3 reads TGTGCCAGCAACCCCCTGCCTGGACAGAGTTACGGGGTTACTGAAGCTTTCTTT.

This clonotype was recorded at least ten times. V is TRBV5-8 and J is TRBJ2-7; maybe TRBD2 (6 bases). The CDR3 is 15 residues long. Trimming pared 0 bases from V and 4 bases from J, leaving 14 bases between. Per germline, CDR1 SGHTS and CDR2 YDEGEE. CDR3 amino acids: CASSLGVLRGYEQYF. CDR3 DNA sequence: TGTGCCAGCAGCTTGGGGGTACTCCGGGGGTACGAGCAGTACTTC.

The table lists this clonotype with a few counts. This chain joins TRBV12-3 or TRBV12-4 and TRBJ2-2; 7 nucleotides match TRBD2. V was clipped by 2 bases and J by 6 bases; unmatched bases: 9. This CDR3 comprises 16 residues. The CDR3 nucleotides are TGTGCCAGCAGTTTAAGTCAGCGGGGTGGGGCCGGGGAGCTGTTTTTT. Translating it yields CASSLSQRGGAGELFF.

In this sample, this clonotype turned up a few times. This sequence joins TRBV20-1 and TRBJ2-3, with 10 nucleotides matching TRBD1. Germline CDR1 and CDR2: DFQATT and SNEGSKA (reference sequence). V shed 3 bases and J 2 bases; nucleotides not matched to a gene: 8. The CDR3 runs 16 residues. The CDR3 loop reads CSARGDRGSITDTQYF. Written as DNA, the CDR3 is TGCAGTGCTAGGGGGGACAGGGGTTCGATCACAGATACGCAGTATTTT.

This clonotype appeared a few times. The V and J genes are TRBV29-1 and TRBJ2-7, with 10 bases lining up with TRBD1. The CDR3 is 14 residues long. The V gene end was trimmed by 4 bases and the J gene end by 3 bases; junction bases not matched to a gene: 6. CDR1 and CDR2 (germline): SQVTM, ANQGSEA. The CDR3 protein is CSVGHDRGLYEQYF. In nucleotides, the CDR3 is TGCAGCGTTGGTCATGACAGGGGGCTCTACGAGCAGTACTTC.

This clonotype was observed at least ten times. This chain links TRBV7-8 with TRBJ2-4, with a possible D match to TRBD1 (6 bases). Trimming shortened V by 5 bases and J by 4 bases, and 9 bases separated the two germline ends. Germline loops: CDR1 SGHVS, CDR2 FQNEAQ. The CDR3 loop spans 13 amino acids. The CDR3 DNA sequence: TGTGCCAGCAGCCGGACAGATAAAAACATTCAGTACTTC. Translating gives CASSRTDKNIQYF.